The entry below describes one T cell receptor (beta chain). Its specificity is not known. These data are taken from a study of vaccination and CD4 T cells after COVID-19. Across the study: The convalescent population consisted of six males and four females, two of whom were of Hispanic ethnicity. Once vaccinated, three convalescent patients provided samples at day 14 and again at days 161 to 241 post-vaccination. Cells were stimulated with overlapping spike peptides from SARS-CoV-2, HCoV-NL63, HCoV-OC43 and HCoV-229E. Study-wide results and caveats: It was found that, in convalescent patients, 304 of 307 vaccine-specific clones were spike mono-reactive.

Noted time point: late sampling 161 to 241 days after vaccination in a few convalescent patients. Treatment of the sample: approximately nine-day PBMC culture with coronavirus spike peptide pools or control peptides (ViraFEST assay). An Oncomine TCR Beta short-read assay was used to sequence the DNA from cultured CD4+ T cells. MiXCR, applied by TCRdb to the PCR reads, yields one record per CDR3 protein. The table includes about 25,000 distinct CDR3 sequences, under 50% detected once. Trimming stripped 2 bases from V and 0 bases from J, with 7 bases between. This CDR3 has 14 amino acids. The germline V gene has CDR1 ENHRY and CDR2 SYGVKD.

Source: CD4+ T cells from blood, cultured in vitro, taken about 7 months after SARS-CoV-2 vaccination. The receptor comes from a human donor who had recovered from COVID-19. This sequence joins TRBV10-3 and TRBJ1-1; D unresolved. The chain's CDR3 is CAISEGSMNTEAFF. The CDR3 DNA is TGTGCCATCAGTGAGGGGTCCATGAACACTGAAGCTTTCTTT.